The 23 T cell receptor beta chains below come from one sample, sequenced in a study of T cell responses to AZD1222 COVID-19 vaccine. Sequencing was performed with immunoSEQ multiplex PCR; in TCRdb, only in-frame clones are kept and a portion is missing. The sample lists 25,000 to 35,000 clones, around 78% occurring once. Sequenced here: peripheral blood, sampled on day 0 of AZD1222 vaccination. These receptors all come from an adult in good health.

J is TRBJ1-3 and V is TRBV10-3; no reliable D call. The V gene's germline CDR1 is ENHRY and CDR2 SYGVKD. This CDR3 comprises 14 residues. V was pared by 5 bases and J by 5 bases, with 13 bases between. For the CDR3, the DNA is TGTGCCATCAGTCAAACGAGGGAAAGAAACACCATATATTTT. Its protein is CAISQTRERNTIYF.

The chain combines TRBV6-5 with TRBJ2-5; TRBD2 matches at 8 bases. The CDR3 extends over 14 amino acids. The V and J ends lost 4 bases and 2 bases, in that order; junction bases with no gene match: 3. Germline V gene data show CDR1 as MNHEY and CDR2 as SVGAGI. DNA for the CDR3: TGTGCCAGCAGTTTTAGCGGGGTACAAGAGACCCAGTACTTC. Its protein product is CASSFSGVQETQYF.

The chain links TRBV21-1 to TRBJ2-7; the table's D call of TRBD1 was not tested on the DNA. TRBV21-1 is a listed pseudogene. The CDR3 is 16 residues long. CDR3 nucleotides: TGTGCCAGCAGCAAAGGGGTTAGTTCAGGTGTCTACGAGCAGTACGTC. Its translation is CASSKGVSSGVYEQYV.

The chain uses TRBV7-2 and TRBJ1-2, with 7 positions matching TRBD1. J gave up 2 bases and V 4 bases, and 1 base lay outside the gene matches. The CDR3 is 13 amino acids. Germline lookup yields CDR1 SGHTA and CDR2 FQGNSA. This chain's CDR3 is CASSSGQNYGYTF. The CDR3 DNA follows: TGTGCCAGCAGCTCGGGACAGAACTATGGCTACACCTTC. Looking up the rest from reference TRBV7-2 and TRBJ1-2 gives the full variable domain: GAGVSQSPSNKVTEKGKDVELRCDPISGHTALYWYRQSLGQGLEFLIYFQGNSAPDKSGLPSDRFSAERTGGSVSTLTIQRTQQEDSAVYLCASSSGQNYGYTFGSGTRLTVV.

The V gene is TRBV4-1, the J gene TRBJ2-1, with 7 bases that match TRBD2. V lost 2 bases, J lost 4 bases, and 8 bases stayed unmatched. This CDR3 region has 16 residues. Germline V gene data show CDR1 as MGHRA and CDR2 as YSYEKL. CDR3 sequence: CASSQPGGSSYNEQFF. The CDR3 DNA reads TGCGCCAGCAGCCAACCGGGCGGGAGTTCGTACAATGAGCAGTTCTTC.

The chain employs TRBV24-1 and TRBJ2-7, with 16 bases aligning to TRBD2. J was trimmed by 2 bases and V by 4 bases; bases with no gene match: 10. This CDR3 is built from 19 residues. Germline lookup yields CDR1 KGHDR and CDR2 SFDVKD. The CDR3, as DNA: TGTGCCACCAGTGAATTCGGGACTAGCGGGAGGGCCCACCCCTACGAGCAGTACGTC. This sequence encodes CATSEFGTSGRAHPYEQYV.

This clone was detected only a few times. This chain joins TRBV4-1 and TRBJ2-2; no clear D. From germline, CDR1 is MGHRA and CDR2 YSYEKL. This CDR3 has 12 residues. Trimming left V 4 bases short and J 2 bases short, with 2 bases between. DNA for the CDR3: TGCGCCAGCAGCCGAAACACCGGGGAGCTGTTTTTT. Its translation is CASSRNTGELFF.

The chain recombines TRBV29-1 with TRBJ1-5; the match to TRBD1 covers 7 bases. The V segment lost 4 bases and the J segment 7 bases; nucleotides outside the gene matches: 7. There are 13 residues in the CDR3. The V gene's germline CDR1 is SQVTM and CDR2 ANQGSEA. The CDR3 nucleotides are TGCAGCGTTGTTGTAGGGGGCGGGCAGCCCCAGCATTTT. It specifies CSVVVGGGQPQHF.

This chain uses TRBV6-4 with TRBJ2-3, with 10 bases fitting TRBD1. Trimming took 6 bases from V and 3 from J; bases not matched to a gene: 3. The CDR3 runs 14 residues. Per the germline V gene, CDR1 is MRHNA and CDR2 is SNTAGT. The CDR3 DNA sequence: TGTGCCAGCAGACCGGGACAGGGGACAGATACGCAGTATTTT. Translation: CASRPGQGTDTQYF.

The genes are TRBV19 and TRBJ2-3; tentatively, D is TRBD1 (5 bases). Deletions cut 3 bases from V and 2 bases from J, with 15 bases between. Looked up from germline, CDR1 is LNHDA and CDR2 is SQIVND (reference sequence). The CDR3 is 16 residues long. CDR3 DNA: TGTGCCAGTAGTATTTCCCAGGGTGTGGTCACAGATACGCAGTATTTT. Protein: CASSISQGVVTDTQYF.

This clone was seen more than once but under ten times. As DNA, the CDR3 is TGTGCCAGCTCACCCCGGGACCACTGGGCGGCTTTCTTT. It yields the protein CASSPRDHWAAFF. The chain employs TRBV18 and TRBJ1-1, with TRBD1 as a possible D gene (5 bases). Deletions cut 3 bases from V and 11 bases from J, with 16 bases between. This CDR3 region has 13 residues. Per germline, CDR1 KGHSH and CDR2 LQKENI.

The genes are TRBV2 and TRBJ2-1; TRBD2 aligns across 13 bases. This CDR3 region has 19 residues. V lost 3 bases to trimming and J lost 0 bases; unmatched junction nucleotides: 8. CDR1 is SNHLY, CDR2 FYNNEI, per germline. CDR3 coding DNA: TGTGCCAGCAGTGAGGGACTAGCGGGGTTCACCTACTCCTACAATGAGCAGTTCTTC. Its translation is CASSEGLAGFTYSYNEQFF. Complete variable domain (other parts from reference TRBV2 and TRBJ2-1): EPEVTQTPSHQVTQMGQEVILRCVPISNHLYFYWYRQILGQKVEFLVSFYNNEISEKSEIFDDQFSVERPDGSNFTLKIRSTKLEDSAMYFCASSEGLAGFTYSYNEQFFGPGTRLTVL.

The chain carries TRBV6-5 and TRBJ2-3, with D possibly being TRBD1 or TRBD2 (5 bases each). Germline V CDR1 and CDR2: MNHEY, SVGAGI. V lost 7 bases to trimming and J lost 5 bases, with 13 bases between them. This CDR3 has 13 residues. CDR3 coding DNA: TGTGCCAGCATGTCTGGGGGTCTAGATACGCAGTATTTT. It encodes CASMSGGLDTQYF.

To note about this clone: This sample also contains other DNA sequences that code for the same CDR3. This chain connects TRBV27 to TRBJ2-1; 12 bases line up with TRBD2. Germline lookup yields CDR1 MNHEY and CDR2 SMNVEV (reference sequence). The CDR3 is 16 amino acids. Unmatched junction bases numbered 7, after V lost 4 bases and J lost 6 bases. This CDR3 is CASSSPSGRAVNEQFF. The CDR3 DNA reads TGTGCCAGCAGTTCCCCTAGCGGGAGGGCCGTCAATGAGCAGTTCTTC.

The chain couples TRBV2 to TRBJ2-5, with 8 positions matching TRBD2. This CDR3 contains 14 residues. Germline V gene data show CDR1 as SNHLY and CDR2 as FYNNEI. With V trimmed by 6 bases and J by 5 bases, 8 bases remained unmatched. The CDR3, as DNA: TGTGCCAGCAGCAAGGCGGGGGGCTTGGAGACCCAGTACTTC. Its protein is CASSKAGGLETQYF.

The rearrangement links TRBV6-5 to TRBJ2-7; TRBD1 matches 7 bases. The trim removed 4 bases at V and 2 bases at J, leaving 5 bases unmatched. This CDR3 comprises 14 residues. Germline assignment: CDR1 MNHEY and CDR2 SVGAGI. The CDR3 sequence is CASSSGQATYEQYF. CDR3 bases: TGTGCCAGCAGTTCCGGACAGGCGACCTACGAGCAGTACTTC.

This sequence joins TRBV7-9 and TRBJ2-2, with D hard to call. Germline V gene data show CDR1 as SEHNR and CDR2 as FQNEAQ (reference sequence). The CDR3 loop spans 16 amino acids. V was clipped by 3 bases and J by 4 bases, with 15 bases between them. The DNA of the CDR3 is TGTGCCAGCAGCTTCCGTAAGGGTCCCGCCACCGGGGAGCTGTTTTTT. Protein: CASSFRKGPATGELFF.

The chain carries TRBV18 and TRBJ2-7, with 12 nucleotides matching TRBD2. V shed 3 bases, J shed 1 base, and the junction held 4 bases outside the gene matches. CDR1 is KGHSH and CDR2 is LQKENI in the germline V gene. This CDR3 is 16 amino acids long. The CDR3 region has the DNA TGTGCCAGCTCACCGACTAGCGGGAGTTGGTCCTACGAGCAGTACGTC. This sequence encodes CASSPTSGSWSYEQYV.

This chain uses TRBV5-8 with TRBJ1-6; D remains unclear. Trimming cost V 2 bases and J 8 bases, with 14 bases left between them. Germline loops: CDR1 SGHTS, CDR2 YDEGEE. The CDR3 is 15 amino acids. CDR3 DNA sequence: TGTGCCAGCAGCTTTTTCCCGAGAGGGTATTCACCCCTCCACTTT. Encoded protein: CASSFFPRGYSPLHF.

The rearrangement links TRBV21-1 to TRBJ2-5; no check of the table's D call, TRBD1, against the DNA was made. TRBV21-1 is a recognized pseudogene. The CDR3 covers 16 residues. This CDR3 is CASSRTPGLFMETQYF. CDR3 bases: TGTGCCAGCAGCCGTACCCCAGGGTTGTTTATGGAGACCCAGTACTTC.

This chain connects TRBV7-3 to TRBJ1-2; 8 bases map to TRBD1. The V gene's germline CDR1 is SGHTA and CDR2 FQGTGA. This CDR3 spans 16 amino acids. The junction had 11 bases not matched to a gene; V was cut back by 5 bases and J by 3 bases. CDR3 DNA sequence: TGTGCCAGCAGCCCCTCGACAGGGGAAGAATACTATGGCTACACCTTC. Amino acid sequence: CASSPSTGEEYYGYTF.

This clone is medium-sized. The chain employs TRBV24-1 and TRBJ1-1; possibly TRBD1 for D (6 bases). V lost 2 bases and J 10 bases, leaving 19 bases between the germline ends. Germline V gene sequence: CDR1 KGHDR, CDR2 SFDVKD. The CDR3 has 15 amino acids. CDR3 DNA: TGTGCCACCAGTGATTCAGGGTCAGGGGTTCTAGGAGCTTTCTTT. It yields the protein CATSDSGSGVLGAFF.

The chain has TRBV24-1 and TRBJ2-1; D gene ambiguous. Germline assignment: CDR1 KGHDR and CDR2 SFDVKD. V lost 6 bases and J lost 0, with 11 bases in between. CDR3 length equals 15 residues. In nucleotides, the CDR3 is TGTGCCACCAGTAGGCCGGATAGCTCCTACAATGAGCAGTTCTTC. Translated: CATSRPDSSYNEQFF.